The 13 T cell receptor beta chains below were found in one sample sequenced in a study of T cell responses to AZD1222 COVID-19 vaccine. Sequenced by immunoSEQ multiplex PCR; TCRdb stores in-frame clones only, minus some. The table includes about 120,000 clones, 92% detected once. This specimen was peripheral blood, taken on day 0 of AZD1222 vaccination. These receptors came from an adult in good health.

The rearrangement joins TRBV3-1 (or the pseudogene TRBV3-2) to TRBJ2-1; 12 bases map to TRBD2. The CDR3 contains 18 residues. Germline-derived CDR1 and CDR2 are LGHDT and YNNKEL (reference sequence). After removal of 0 bases from V and 6 bases from J, the junction contained 9 bases not matched to a gene. CDR3 DNA: TGTGCCAGCAGCCAAGAAGGACTAGCGGGGTACGCGGGCAATGAGCAGTTCTTC. The encoded protein is CASSQEGLAGYAGNEQFF.

The chain joins TRBV23-1 to TRBJ1-6; a possible D gene is TRBD1 (6 bases). TRBV23-1 falls under the ORF class, with uncertain function. V shed 7 bases and J shed 7 bases, with 11 bases lying between them. CDR3 length: 13 amino acids. Here the CDR3 reads CASIGQPNSPLHF. The CDR3 region has the DNA TGCGCCAGCATTGGACAGCCAAATTCACCCCTCCACTTT.

The chain links TRBV19 to TRBJ1-4, with D unresolved. CDR3 length equals 14 residues. Per germline, CDR1 LNHDA and CDR2 SQIVND (reference sequence). V was shortened by 10 bases and J by 0 bases, with 12 bases between the two germline ends. This chain's CDR3 is CATGSLTTNEKLFF. CDR3 sequence (DNA): TGTGCCACCGGATCACTTACAACTAATGAAAAACTGTTTTTT.

The chain employs TRBV5-8 and TRBJ1-4; D might be TRBD1 (6 bases). V was clipped by 4 bases and J by 5 bases, with 15 bases between them. CDR1 SGHTS and CDR2 YDEGEE come from the germline V gene. The CDR3 covers 15 residues. CDR3 DNA sequence: TGTGCCAGCAGCCCAGGTGGGGGGCTGAATGAAAAACTGTTTTTT. The encoded protein is CASSPGGGLNEKLFF.

The rearrangement uses TRBV9 and TRBJ2-2; no firm D call. Germline V gives CDR1 SGDLS, CDR2 YYNGEE. V was cut by 5 bases and J by 0 bases, with 14 bases left in between. This CDR3 has 16 amino acids. The CDR3 nucleotides read TGTGCCAGCAGAGGTTCCGGGTCTCCGAACACCGGGGAGCTGTTTTTT. Amino acids: CASRGSGSPNTGELFF.

CDR3 protein: CASRGTGVGNQPQHF. The CDR3 nucleotides read TGTGCCAGCAGGGGTACAGGGGTGGGCAATCAGCCCCAGCATTTT. V is TRBV6-5 and J is TRBJ1-5, with 7 bases lining up with TRBD1. The germline V gene encodes CDR1 MNHEY and CDR2 SVGAGI. The CDR3 is made up of 15 amino acids. Germline trimming cut 6 bases from V and 2 bases from J; bases unmatched to any gene: 7.

The J gene is TRBJ2-3, the V gene TRBV2; TRBD2 is a possible D gene (5 bases). CDR1 and CDR2 from the germline V gene are SNHLY and FYNNEI. The length of the CDR3 is 14 residues. V was trimmed by 5 bases and J by 6 bases, leaving 15 bases between them. The CDR3 here is CASSPGLYTDTQYF. In nucleotides, the CDR3 is TGTGCCAGCAGTCCAGGACTGTACACGGATACGCAGTATTTT.

V is TRBV5-6 and J is TRBJ2-2, with a possible D match to TRBD2 (6 bases). V was trimmed by 4 bases and J by 2 bases, leaving 24 bases between them. CDR1 SGHDT and CDR2 YYEEEE come from the germline V gene. The CDR3 length is 19 residues. CDR3: CASSEVARAGRTNTGELFF. For the CDR3, the DNA is TGTGCCAGCAGCGAGGTAGCCCGGGCGGGACGGACAAACACCGGGGAGCTGTTTTTT.

CDR3 in amino acids: CASSQGSVGSPLHF. CDR3 coding DNA: TGTGCCAGCAGCCAGGGGTCAGTGGGTTCACCCCTCCACTTT. The V call is TRBV3-1 (or the pseudogene TRBV3-2), the J call TRBJ1-6; D is undetermined. Trimming took off 3 bases at V and 9 bases at J, with 12 bases between the two ends. Germline lookup yields CDR1 LGHDT and CDR2 YNNKEL (reference sequence). The CDR3 has 14 residues.

This clone was recorded once. The chain employs TRBV18 and TRBJ1-1; D remains unclear. In germline, CDR1 is KGHSH, CDR2 LQKENI. The CDR3 spans 13 residues. Trimming removed 1 base from V and 3 bases from J, with 6 bases in between. CDR3 DNA sequence: TGTGCCAGCTCACCACGAACGGACACTGAAGCTTTCTTT. This codes for CASSPRTDTEAFF.

The chain employs TRBV6-4 and TRBJ1-5; D gene unclear. The germline V gene encodes CDR1 MRHNA and CDR2 SNTAGT. The CDR3 is made up of 8 amino acids. The V gene lost 3 bases and the J gene lost 16 bases, with 4 bases spanning the gap. The CDR3 sequence: CASSDYHF. The CDR3 DNA reads TGTGCCAGCAGTGATTATCATTTT.

This sequence joins TRBV6-5 and TRBJ1-3, with D tentatively TRBD1 (5 bases). The CDR3 loop spans 15 amino acids. Looked up from germline, CDR1 is MNHEY and CDR2 is SVGAGI. V lost 0 bases and J lost 0, with 6 bases in between. CDR3 residues: CASSYSGVSGNTIYF. Written as DNA, the CDR3 is TGTGCCAGCAGTTACTCAGGGGTCTCTGGAAACACCATATATTTT.

The rearrangement uses TRBV10-1 and TRBJ1-4, with 11 nucleotides matching TRBD1. Germline assignment: CDR1 WNHNN and CDR2 SYGVQD (reference sequence). This CDR3 has 14 amino acids. V lost 3 bases, J lost 10 bases, and 4 bases stayed unmatched. The CDR3 loop reads CASSEEGTGGKLFF. The CDR3 DNA reads as TGCGCCAGCAGTGAAGAGGGGACAGGGGGAAAACTGTTTTTT.